This entry is about one T cell receptor beta chain. Antigen: not known. Other DNA sequences in this sample translate to the same CDR3. Measured with immunoSEQ multiplex PCR; TCRdb has only the in-frame clones, and not every one. Of some 1,900,000 clones listed, about 95% are singletons. In germline, CDR1 is LNHDA, CDR2 SQIVND (reference sequence). This CDR3 is 14 amino acids long. V gave up 5 bases and J gave up 2 bases; unmatched junction bases: 5. The data derive from a study of shared clonotypes between healthy human individuals. Overall study findings and caveats: Generation probabilities of non-shared clonotypes were lower (relative to those shared by all four donors).

CD45RO-negative cells were positively selected for CCR7, leaving out terminally differentiated effector memory CD45RA+ cells. This chain uses TRBV19 with TRBJ2-7; 8 bases fit TRBD1. The sample consisted of naive CD8+ T cells sorted from blood. The clonotype originates from a young man in good health. This CDR3 is CASSPGTGPYEQYF. CDR3 in DNA: TGTGCCAGTAGTCCCGGGACAGGTCCCTACGAGCAGTACTTC.